This entry is about one T cell receptor beta chain. The data originate from a study of blood T cell repertoires in COVID-19. Overall study: In each case, the material was cDNA or gDNA derived from T cells, B-cell-depleted T cells, or PBMCs.

CDR1 and CDR2 from the germline V gene are SGHAT and FQNNGV. This CDR3 contains 17 residues. Deletions cut 2 bases from V and 1 base from J, with 12 bases between. Authors' analysis steps: Quantification of nucleated cells was approximated via reference gene primer amplification. Using immunoSEQ multiplex PCR, the repertoire was profiled, and TCRdb retains in-frame clones only, with some absent. V, J and clone size derive from that table, while D and trimming were established from the DNA sequence. The sample includes about 310,000 clones, 89% of them seen just once. The chain carries TRBV11-2 and TRBJ2-6, with a tentative D call TRBD1 (5 bases). The receptor comes from a woman between 40 and 50 years old who had recovered from COVID-19. Sequencing was done on a sample of PBMCs or T cells enriched from blood (not recorded which). The CDR3 nucleotides are TGTGCCAGCAGCTTACAAGGCAGGGTTTCTGGGGCCAACGTCCTGACTTTC. Protein: CASSLQGRVSGANVLTF.